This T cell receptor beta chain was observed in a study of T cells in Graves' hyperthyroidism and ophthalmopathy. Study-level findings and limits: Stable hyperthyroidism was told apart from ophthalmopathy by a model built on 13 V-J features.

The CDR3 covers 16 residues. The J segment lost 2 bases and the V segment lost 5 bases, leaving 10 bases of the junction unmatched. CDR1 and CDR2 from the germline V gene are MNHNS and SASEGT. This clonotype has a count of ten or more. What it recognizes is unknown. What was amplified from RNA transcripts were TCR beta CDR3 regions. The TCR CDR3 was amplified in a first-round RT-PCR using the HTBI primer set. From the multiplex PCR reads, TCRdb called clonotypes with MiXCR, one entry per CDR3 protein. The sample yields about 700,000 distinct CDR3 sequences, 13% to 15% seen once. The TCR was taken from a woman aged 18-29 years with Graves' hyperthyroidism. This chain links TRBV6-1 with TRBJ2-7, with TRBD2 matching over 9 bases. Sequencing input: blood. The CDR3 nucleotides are TGTGCCAGCAGTCCGCCGTCCAGCGGGAGGACCTACGAGCAGTACTTC. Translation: CASSPPSSGRTYEQYF.